A single sample gave rise to the 30 T cell receptor beta chains below, sequenced in a study of shared clonotypes between healthy human individuals. Using immunoSEQ multiplex PCR, the repertoire was profiled, and TCRdb retains in-frame clones only, with some absent. The repertoire holds around 430,000 clones, with about 85% as singletons. The sequenced material came from PBMCs. These receptor sequences come from a woman aged 40 to 49 in good health. Some clones in this sample may be carry-over from other donors' samples.

This clone turned up a few times. The identical CDR3 is also encoded by other nucleotide sequences in the sample. This sequence joins TRBV9 and TRBJ1-2; no clear D. Trimming removed 0 bases at V and 3 bases at J, with 6 bases between. CDR3 length equals 13 residues. Germline values: CDR1 SGDLS, CDR2 YYNGEE. The CDR3 protein is CASSVDGYYGYTF. CDR3 coding DNA: TGTGCCAGCAGCGTAGACGGCTACTATGGCTACACCTTC.

CDR3 sequence reads: CSVERDGGTYEQYF. Written as DNA, the CDR3 is TGCAGCGTTGAGAGGGACGGAGGAACCTACGAGCAGTACTTC. The rearrangement uses TRBV29-1 and TRBJ2-7; D is tentatively TRBD1 or TRBD2 (5 bases each). The CDR3 length is 14 residues. CDR1 is SQVTM and CDR2 is ANQGSEA in the germline V gene. Deletions cut 3 bases from V and 2 bases from J, with 14 bases between.

Concerning this clone: A much larger clone is a single base away; this may be a read error. This sample includes further DNA sequences coding for the same CDR3. V gene TRBV7-9 combines with J gene TRBJ1-1, with 8 nucleotides matching TRBD1. Germline CDR1 is SEHNR and CDR2 is FQNEAQ (reference sequence). Losses at the gene ends were 2 bases for V and 12 bases for J; bases not matched to a gene: 11. This CDR3 is built from 14 residues. The CDR3 here is CASSLWDGQGRTFF. The DNA of the CDR3 is TGTGCCAGCAGCTTATGGGACGGACAGGGAAGAACTTTCTTT.

A note on this clone: One base away lies a much larger clone, so this may be a sequencing read error. The rearrangement uses TRBV28 and TRBJ2-7, with TRBD1 identical over 9 bases. The CDR3 is made up of 15 amino acids. Germline V gives CDR1 MDHEN, CDR2 SYDVKM. V dropped 3 bases and J dropped 3; count of bases not matched to a gene: 6. The CDR3 loop is CASSFDRGADYEQYF. The CDR3, as DNA: TGTGCCAGCAGTTTCGACAGGGGGGCTGACTACGAGCAGTACTTC.

The chain links TRBV11-3 to TRBJ2-7; tentative D call: TRBD2 (5 bases). This CDR3 comprises 13 residues. The germline CDR1 and CDR2 sequences are SGHNT and YENEEA. Trimming shortened V by 4 bases and J by 6 bases, and 13 bases separated the two germline ends. The CDR3 sequence: CASSSDFGREQYF. In DNA, the CDR3 is TGTGCCAGCAGCTCGGACTTTGGACGCGAGCAGTACTTC.

This sequence joins TRBV5-1 and TRBJ2-5, with D possibly TRBD2 on 6 matching bases. CDR3 length: 17 amino acids. Germline lookup yields CDR1 SGHRS and CDR2 YFSETQ. Trimming took 0 bases from V and 4 from J, leaving 19 bases between them. The chain's CDR3 is CASSLALNPEGGETQYF. CDR3 DNA sequence: TGCGCCAGCAGCTTGGCCCTTAACCCGGAGGGAGGAGAGACCCAGTACTTC.

The J gene is TRBJ2-7, the V gene TRBV18, with 8 bases matching TRBD1. The germline V gene has CDR1 KGHSH and CDR2 LQKENI. V lost 6 bases and J lost 5; bases outside the gene matches: 12. This CDR3 is built from 15 residues. The CDR3 sequence is CASSPDNPGQDEQYF. The CDR3 DNA is TGTGCCAGCTCTCCGGACAATCCGGGACAGGACGAGCAGTACTTC.

This chain links TRBV6-5 with TRBJ2-2, with D tentatively TRBD1 or TRBD2 (5 bases each). CDR1 is MNHEY, CDR2 SVGAGI, per germline. The CDR3 spans 15 residues. V was pared by 6 bases and J by 0 bases, with 11 bases between. The CDR3 loop is CASRRDPTNTGELFF. The CDR3 nucleotides are TGTGCCAGCAGAAGGGACCCGACGAACACCGGGGAGCTGTTTTTT.

V and J are TRBV28 and TRBJ1-4; no clear D. The CDR3 totals 12 residues. Looked up from germline, CDR1 is MDHEN and CDR2 is SYDVKM. Trimming took off 6 bases at V and 8 bases at J, with 10 bases between the two ends. CDR3 nucleotide sequence: TGTGCCAGCAGCCTCGTGTGGGAAAAACTGTTTTTT. Protein sequence: CASSLVWEKLFF.

This clone was seen more than once but under ten times. CDR3 residues: CASSWAGTGSEKLFF. DNA for the CDR3: TGTGCCAGCAGCTGGGCCGGGACAGGGTCTGAAAAACTGTTTTTT. This rearrangement joins TRBV7-8 to TRBJ1-4; TRBD1 matches at 9 bases. The length of the CDR3 is 15 residues. From germline, CDR1 is SGHVS and CDR2 FQNEAQ. The ends lost 4 bases at V and 7 bases at J; junction bases unmatched: 7.

DNA for the CDR3: TGTGCCAGCAGCAAAAGGACAGTTACTAGCACAGATACGCAGTATTTT. Protein: CASSKRTVTSTDTQYF. The J gene is TRBJ2-3, the V gene TRBV11-2, with D possibly TRBD1 on 6 matching bases. Trimming removed 5 bases from V and 0 bases from J, with 15 bases in between. The CDR3 spans 16 residues. Germline V gene lookup returns CDR1 SGHAT and CDR2 FQNNGV.

The J gene is TRBJ2-3, the V gene TRBV11-2, with 8 bases matching TRBD1. V was clipped by 4 bases and J by 6 bases; unmatched bases: 9. Germline-derived CDR1 and CDR2 are SGHAT and FQNNGV. This CDR3 spans 15 amino acids. CDR3 residues: CASSSLTGVMDTQYF. The CDR3 region has the DNA TGTGCCAGCAGCTCCCTGACAGGGGTTATGGATACGCAGTATTTT.

The rearrangement uses TRBV5-5 and TRBJ2-1, with TRBD2 matching over 10 bases. Germline assignment: CDR1 SGHKS and CDR2 YYEKEE (reference sequence). The CDR3 has 15 amino acids. V lost 3 bases and J lost 4; bases outside the gene matches: 4. The CDR3: CASSYLAGGYNEQFF. The CDR3 DNA is TGTGCCAGCAGCTACTTAGCGGGAGGTTACAATGAGCAGTTCTTC. Full variable domain (rest looked up from reference TRBV5-5 and TRBJ2-1): DAGVTQSPTHLIKTRGQQVTLRCSPISGHKSVSWYQQVLGQGPQFIFQYYEKEERGRGNFPDRFSARQFPNYSSELNVNALLLGDSALYLCASSYLAGGYNEQFFGPGTRLTVL.

This chain connects TRBV28 to TRBJ2-7; 14 bases are a match to TRBD2. The trim removed 2 bases at V and 5 bases at J, leaving 5 bases unmatched. In germline, CDR1 is MDHEN, CDR2 SYDVKM. This CDR3 has 16 amino acids. The CDR3: CASSLIGTSGSHEQYF. The CDR3 bases are TGTGCCAGCAGTTTAATCGGGACTAGCGGGAGTCACGAGCAGTACTTC.

The rearrangement uses TRBV6-5 and TRBJ2-7; 10 bases line up with TRBD1. Germline lookup yields CDR1 MNHEY and CDR2 SVGAGI. The V segment lost 7 bases and the J segment 6 bases; nucleotides outside the gene matches: 12. The CDR3 is 15 residues long. For the CDR3, the DNA is TGTGCCAGCAACAGATCTCCGGGACAGGGGAGCGAGCAGTACTTC. This gives the protein CASNRSPGQGSEQYF.

The chain carries TRBV5-1 and TRBJ2-7, with TRBD2 identical over 9 bases. From germline, CDR1 is SGHRS and CDR2 YFSETQ. V was pared by 0 bases and J by 5 bases, with 9 bases of the junction left unmatched. This CDR3 has 16 residues. The CDR3 here is CASSLDPSGTPNEQYF. The CDR3 region has the DNA TGCGCCAGCAGCTTGGACCCTAGCGGGACCCCCAACGAGCAGTACTTC.

The gene calls are TRBV4-2 and TRBJ2-2; TRBD2 agrees at 12 bases. This CDR3 region has 19 residues. The V segment lost 3 bases and the J segment 4 bases; nucleotides outside the gene matches: 12. Germline CDR1 LGHNA, CDR2 YNFKEQ. Here the CDR3 reads CASSHQGASGRVGTGELFF. The CDR3 DNA is TGTGCCAGCAGCCATCAAGGGGCTAGCGGGAGGGTAGGCACCGGGGAGCTGTTTTTT.

The chain has TRBV10-3 and TRBJ2-1; 8 positions agree with TRBD2. The CDR3 covers 15 residues. Germline loops: CDR1 ENHRY, CDR2 SYGVKD. Germline trimming cut 0 bases from V and 9 bases from J; bases unmatched to any gene: 7. The CDR3 DNA reads as TGTGCCATCAGTGAGTCCCGGGCGGGAGGTGCTGAGCAGTTCTTC. This encodes CAISESRAGGAEQFF.

The V gene is TRBV18, the J gene TRBJ2-7; D could derive from TRBD1 or TRBD2 (5 bases each). The CDR3 runs to 11 residues. Germline V gene data show CDR1 as KGHSH and CDR2 as LQKENI. Trimming removed 2 bases from V and 6 bases from J, with 5 bases in between. The CDR3 nucleotides read TGTGCCAGCTCACCAGGGACCGAGCAGTACTTC. It codes for CASSPGTEQYF.

The gene calls are TRBV2 and TRBJ1-4, with D unclear. Trimming cost V 0 bases and J 9 bases, with 11 bases left between them. Looked up from germline, CDR1 is SNHLY and CDR2 is FYNNEI. The CDR3 is made up of 14 amino acids. The CDR3 loop reads CASSEAMALKKLFF. DNA for the CDR3: TGTGCCAGCAGTGAAGCTATGGCCTTAAAAAAACTGTTTTTT.

This sequence joins TRBV7-3 and TRBJ2-1; 11 nucleotides agree with TRBD2. V was clipped by 9 bases and J by 5 bases; unmatched bases: 3. Germline V gene sequence: CDR1 SGHTA, CDR2 FQGTGA. The CDR3 has 13 residues. In nucleotides, the CDR3 is TGTGCCAGTAGCGGGAGGGCCCACAATGAGCAGTTCTTC. Translated: CASSGRAHNEQFF.

CDR3 amino acids: CASKIGGRTEAFF. CDR3 coding DNA: TGTGCCAGCAAAATCGGCGGGCGGACTGAAGCTTTCTTT. J is TRBJ1-1 and V is TRBV28; D ambiguous. Germline assignment: CDR1 MDHEN and CDR2 SYDVKM. Trimming shortened V by 7 bases and J by 5 bases, and 14 bases separated the two germline ends. This CDR3 is 13 amino acids long.

The chain is built from TRBV19 and TRBJ1-2, with TRBD1 as a possible D gene (6 bases). The V end was cut by 8 bases, the J end by 4 bases, with 23 bases between. From germline, CDR1 is LNHDA and CDR2 SQIVND (reference sequence). The CDR3 has 16 amino acids. The CDR3 spells CASAPRGAGWFYGYTF. As DNA, the CDR3 is TGTGCCAGTGCCCCTCGGGGGGCAGGGTGGTTCTATGGCTACACCTTC.

This chain links TRBV10-3 with TRBJ2-7; weak D call: TRBD2 (6 bases). With 5 bases removed from V and 2 bases from J, the gap between germline ends came to 13 bases. The CDR3 has 14 residues. Per germline, CDR1 ENHRY and CDR2 SYGVKD. The CDR3 is CAISSGTLPYEQYF. The CDR3 coding sequence is TGTGCCATCAGTTCCGGGACTCTTCCCTACGAGCAGTACTTC.

V and J are TRBV28 and TRBJ2-7, with D perhaps being TRBD1 or TRBD2 (6 bases each). V was clipped by 3 bases and J by 3 bases, with 9 bases between them. Germline loops: CDR1 MDHEN, CDR2 SYDVKM. The CDR3 runs to 13 residues. The CDR3 reads CASSFGGRYEQYF. Here the CDR3 DNA reads TGTGCCAGCAGTTTCGGGGGCCGCTACGAGCAGTACTTC.

The rearrangement uses TRBV7-3 and TRBJ2-1; TRBD2 matches 10 bases. The length of the CDR3 is 12 residues. Germline CDR1 is SGHTA and CDR2 is FQGTGA. J gave up 15 bases and V 4 bases, and 6 bases lay outside the gene matches. The CDR3 DNA follows: TGTGCCAGCAGCTCCCAAGGGACTAGCGTGTTCTTC. Protein product: CASSSQGTSVFF.

This chain connects TRBV4-2 to TRBJ2-7; 8 bases align to TRBD1. CDR3 length: 15 residues. The germline CDR1 and CDR2 sequences are LGHNA and YNFKEQ. V gave up 0 bases and J gave up 2 bases; unmatched junction bases: 3. The CDR3 DNA follows: TGTGCCAGCAGCCAAGACAGGGGGCCCACCTACGAGCAGTACTTC. Protein product: CASSQDRGPTYEQYF.

CDR3 loop: CASMKGLAAYNEQFF. The CDR3 DNA reads as TGTGCCAGCATGAAGGGACTAGCAGCTTACAATGAGCAGTTCTTC. This chain uses TRBV28 with TRBJ2-1, with 9 bases identical to TRBD2. V lost 7 bases, J lost 4 bases, and 8 bases stayed unmatched. The germline gives CDR1 MDHEN, CDR2 SYDVKM. The CDR3 spans 15 residues.

This clone was seen more than once but under ten times. The genes are TRBV28 and TRBJ1-5; D uncertain. V gave up 2 bases and J gave up 6 bases, with 14 bases separating them. The CDR3 length is 15 residues. Germline V gene lookup returns CDR1 MDHEN and CDR2 SYDVKM. CDR3 protein: CASSLQRATSQPQHF. CDR3 nucleotides: TGTGCCAGCAGTTTACAGCGCGCGACTTCTCAGCCCCAGCATTTT.

The chain uses TRBV11-2 and TRBJ1-1, with TRBD1 matching 7 bases. Germline loops: CDR1 SGHAT, CDR2 FQNNGV. The trim removed 5 bases at V and 0 bases at J, leaving 6 bases unmatched. The CDR3 is made up of 15 amino acids. The CDR3 DNA sequence: TGTGCCAGCAGCCCCTTACAGGGGATGAACACTGAAGCTTTCTTT. It yields the protein CASSPLQGMNTEAFF.